This TCR beta chain emerged from a study of blood T cell repertoires in COVID-19. Turning to the study itself: PBMCs, B-cell-depleted T cells, or T cells provided the cDNA or gDNA that made up the material.

Germline-derived CDR1 and CDR2 are SGHRS and YFSETQ. Trimming at V came to 3 bases and at J to 6 bases, leaving 8 bases not matched to a gene. The CDR3 length is 15 residues. The sample holds a few counts of this clone. The protocol was immunoSEQ multiplex PCR, while the TCRdb copy is restricted to in-frame clones and leaves out a portion. This sample has about 36,000 clones; about nine tenths occur once, and the top ten carry around 21%. This chain uses TRBV5-1 with TRBJ1-1; TRBD1 aligns across 10 bases. Sequencing used peripheral blood. The source is a man aged 55 to 69 with acute or convalescent COVID-19. CDR3 amino acids: CASSYTGTGDSEAFF. Here the CDR3 DNA reads TGCGCCAGCAGCTATACCGGGACAGGGGATTCTGAAGCTTTCTTT.